Sequencing of this TCR beta chain was carried out in a study of shared clonotypes between healthy human individuals. Partitioning of CD4+ cells yielded a CD45RA+ naive subset and a CD45RA-negative memory subset. General observations from the study: Sampling included only blood; tissue repertoires likely differ. Shared clonotypes: 4.5% to 5% naive CD4, 3.5% to 4% naive CD8, around 2.4% memory CD4, 0.4% to 0.45% memory CD8. Rarefaction showed that sequencing of sorted subsets was incomplete (despite large depth).

This CDR3 comprises 15 residues. Germline V gene data show CDR1 as SGHRS and CDR2 as YFSETQ. Trimming shortened V by 4 bases and J by 6 bases, and 16 bases separated the two germline ends. Some clones are missing from TCRdb's copy, which holds only in-frame ones; the method was immunoSEQ multiplex PCR. Of 2 million to 3 million clones listed, approximately 93% are singletons. A remark on this clone: The antigen remains undetermined.

The chain recombines TRBV5-1 with TRBJ2-2; unclear D gene. The receptor comes from a man between 18 and 29 years old in good health. Some clones in this sample may be carry-over from other donors' samples. The sample was naive CD4+ T cells from PBMCs. Specified subset: CD45RA+ positively selected. The CDR3 here is CASSLLDPPAGELFF. The CDR3, as DNA: TGCGCCAGCAGCCTTCTGGACCCTCCCGCCGGGGAGCTGTTTTTT. Looking up the rest from reference TRBV5-1 and TRBJ2-2 gives the full variable domain: KAGVTQTPRYLIKTRGQQVTLSCSPISGHRSVSWYQQTPGQGLQFLFEYFSETQRNKGNFPGRFSGRQFSNSRSEMNVSTLELGDSALYLCASSLLDPPAGELFFGEGSRLTVL.